The 27 T cell receptor beta chains presented below share a single source sample, sequenced in a study of shared clonotypes between healthy human individuals. Naivety among CD8 cells was defined by CD45RO negativity and positive CCR7 selection, thereby excluding terminally differentiated effector memory CD45RA+ cells. Sequencing used immunoSEQ multiplex PCR; TCRdb keeps in-frame clones, though not all of them. The repertoire holds some 2,100,000 clones, with about 93% as singletons. Sequencing was carried out using naive CD8+ T cells from PBMCs. All receptors derive from a man between 18 and 35 years old in good health. Some clones in this sample may be carry-over from other donors' samples.

The chain joins TRBV19 to TRBJ2-5, with D perhaps matching TRBD1 (7 bases). CDR3 size: 15 residues. Germline values: CDR1 LNHDA, CDR2 SQIVND (reference sequence). Trimming shortened V by 7 bases and J by 0 bases, and 15 bases separated the two germline ends. Here the CDR3 reads CASTIGGTDQETQYF. The CDR3 DNA reads as TGTGCCAGTACCATTGGAGGGACAGACCAAGAGACCCAGTACTTC.

The rearrangement uses TRBV25-1 and TRBJ2-1; the D is unclear. Trimming took off 2 bases at V and 9 bases at J, with 8 bases between the two ends. CDR1 and CDR2 (germline): MGHDK, SYGVNS. This CDR3 is built from 12 residues. The CDR3 reads CASSEVNGEQFF. DNA for the CDR3: TGTGCCAGCAGTGAAGTGAATGGTGAGCAGTTCTTC. The variable domain in full, with the rest retrieved from reference TRBV25-1 and TRBJ2-1, is EADIYQTPRYLVIGTGKKITLECSQTMGHDKMYWYQQDPGMELHLIHYSYGVNSTEKGDLSSESTVSRIRTEHFPLTLESARPSHTSQYLCASSEVNGEQFFGPGTRLTVL.

This sequence joins TRBV4-2 and TRBJ2-1, with TRBD2 identical over 7 bases. V was clipped by 2 bases and J by 6 bases; unmatched bases: 4. The CDR3 sequence is 14 residues long. CDR1 and CDR2 (germline): LGHNA, YNFKEQ. This chain's CDR3 is CASSQSSGPNEQFF. Here the CDR3 DNA reads TGTGCCAGCAGCCAAAGTAGCGGGCCCAATGAGCAGTTCTTC.

A note on this clone: The same CDR3 is also encoded by other DNA sequences in this sample. The genes are TRBV27 and TRBJ2-1; tentatively, D is TRBD1 or TRBD2 (5 bases each). Trimming shortened V by 3 bases and J by 9 bases, and 6 bases separated the two germline ends. There are 11 residues in the CDR3. The germline V gene encodes CDR1 MNHEY and CDR2 SMNVEV (reference sequence). CDR3 residues: CASSFGGEQFF. For the CDR3, the DNA is TGTGCCAGCAGTTTTGGGGGTGAGCAGTTCTTC.

The CDR3 spells CAISEHGPSSYNEQFF. CDR3 sequence (DNA): TGTGCCATCAGTGAACACGGACCCAGCTCCTACAATGAGCAGTTCTTC. The rearrangement uses TRBV10-3 and TRBJ2-1; D gene ambiguous. V lost 3 bases and J lost 0, with 12 bases in between. The CDR3 loop spans 16 amino acids. The germline CDR1 and CDR2 sequences are ENHRY and SYGVKD.

The rearrangement uses TRBV28 and TRBJ2-7, with 8 bases matching TRBD2. CDR3 length: 15 amino acids. Per the germline V gene, CDR1 is MDHEN and CDR2 is SYDVKM. The ends lost 3 bases at V and 4 bases at J; junction bases unmatched: 8. The CDR3 loop is CASSFLAGTEYEQYF. The CDR3 nucleotides read TGTGCCAGCAGTTTCTTAGCGGGGACTGAGTACGAGCAGTACTTC.

On this clone itself: The same CDR3 also results from other DNA sequences found in this sample. The chain has TRBV27 and TRBJ2-7, with TRBD1 matching 11 bases. Germline V CDR1 and CDR2: MNHEY, SMNVEV (reference sequence). The V gene end was trimmed by 6 bases and the J gene end by 4 bases; junction bases not matched to a gene: 5. This CDR3 is 14 amino acids long. The CDR3 bases are TGTGCCAGCAGCCCCGGGACAGGGGGATACGAGCAGTACTTC. This sequence encodes CASSPGTGGYEQYF.

The V call is TRBV18, the J call TRBJ2-1; D unresolved. The V gene lost 3 bases and the J gene lost 7 bases, with 7 bases spanning the gap. Looked up from germline, CDR1 is KGHSH and CDR2 is LQKENI. The CDR3 spans 12 residues. The CDR3 reads CASSPGMNEQFF. The DNA of the CDR3 is TGTGCCAGCTCACCTGGAATGAATGAGCAGTTCTTC.

This sequence joins TRBV6-5 and TRBJ2-1, with a tentative D call TRBD2 (5 bases). Germline V CDR1 and CDR2: MNHEY, SVGAGI. The length of the CDR3 is 14 residues. Trimming stripped 6 bases from V and 2 bases from J, with 11 bases between. CDR3 sequence: CASSPLETYNEQFF. DNA of the CDR3: TGTGCCAGCAGCCCACTAGAGACCTACAATGAGCAGTTCTTC.

Of note for this clone: This CDR3 is also generated by other DNA sequences in the sample. The chain combines TRBV5-1 with TRBJ1-5; possible D gene TRBD1, 6 bases. The CDR3 consists of 13 residues. V lost 0 bases, J lost 7 bases, and 8 bases lay in between. Per germline, CDR1 SGHRS and CDR2 YFSETQ. The CDR3 spells CASSLEGGQPQHF. In DNA, the CDR3 is TGCGCCAGCAGCTTGGAGGGGGGACAGCCCCAGCATTTT.

The chain has TRBV5-1 and TRBJ2-2; 11 bases are a match to TRBD2. The J segment lost 5 bases and the V segment lost 2 bases, leaving 5 bases of the junction unmatched. This CDR3 contains 16 residues. CDR1 is SGHRS and CDR2 is YFSETQ in the germline V gene. The CDR3 reads CASSFDSGRGTGELFF. CDR3 nucleotide sequence: TGCGCCAGCAGCTTCGATAGCGGGAGGGGGACCGGGGAGCTGTTTTTT.

The J gene is TRBJ2-7, the V gene TRBV28; a weak D match, TRBD1 (6 bases). The CDR3 consists of 12 residues. In germline, CDR1 is MDHEN, CDR2 SYDVKM. V shed 5 bases and J shed 9 bases, with 14 bases lying between them. The CDR3 region is CASSRQVSRQYF. The CDR3 nucleotides are TGTGCCAGCAGTAGACAGGTTTCAAGGCAGTACTTC.

The chain recombines TRBV5-4 with TRBJ2-3; TRBD2 is a possible D gene (6 bases). The CDR3 runs to 17 residues. Deletions cut 4 bases from V and 0 bases from J, with 18 bases between. Germline CDR1 SGHNT, CDR2 YYREEE (reference sequence). This CDR3 is CASSPLPSGLSTDTQYF. CDR3 DNA: TGTGCCAGCAGCCCTCTCCCGTCAGGACTAAGCACAGATACGCAGTATTTT.

The chain recombines TRBV5-4 with TRBJ2-1; 8 bases align to TRBD1. The CDR3 spans 15 residues. V gave up 4 bases and J gave up 0 bases; unmatched junction bases: 3. The germline V gene encodes CDR1 SGHNT and CDR2 YYREEE (reference sequence). In DNA, the CDR3 is TGTGCCAGCAGCCAAGGACAGGGCTCCTACAATGAGCAGTTCTTC. Encoded protein: CASSQGQGSYNEQFF.

The table lists this clone with a count of one. This sequence joins TRBV7-9 and TRBJ2-3; TRBD1 or TRBD2 may be the D gene (5 bases each). Germline V lookup: CDR1 SEHNR, CDR2 FQNEAQ (reference sequence). V lost 4 bases to trimming and J lost 0 bases, with 14 bases between them. This CDR3 contains 16 residues. CDR3 residues: CASSSLGTISTDTQYF. CDR3 nucleotides: TGTGCCAGCAGCTCACTCGGGACGATCAGCACAGATACGCAGTATTTT.

Worth noting for this clone: Other DNA sequences in the same sample also yield this CDR3. This chain links TRBV9 with TRBJ2-7; a weak D match, TRBD2 (6 bases). The CDR3 extends over 15 amino acids. CDR1 is SGDLS and CDR2 is YYNGEE in the germline V gene. V gave up 0 bases and J gave up 2 bases, with 12 bases separating them. The CDR3 reads CASSVGDSETYEQYF. The CDR3 nucleotides read TGTGCCAGCAGCGTAGGGGACTCGGAGACCTACGAGCAGTACTTC.

The chain combines TRBV6-4 with TRBJ2-7; D remains unclear. The CDR3 runs to 14 residues. CDR1 is MRHNA, CDR2 SNTAGT, per germline. Trimming removed 0 bases from V and 4 bases from J, with 10 bases in between. DNA for the CDR3: TGTGCCAGCAGTGACTCGCAAGGAGCTTACGAGCAGTACTTC. Residues: CASSDSQGAYEQYF.

V and J are TRBV10-1 and TRBJ2-3; 8 nucleotides align to TRBD2. This CDR3 contains 18 residues. Per the germline V gene, CDR1 is WNHNN and CDR2 is SYGVQD (reference sequence). V was pared by 3 bases and J by 0 bases, with 11 bases of the junction left unmatched. CDR3 protein: CASSDSAGVGKSTDTQYF. Written as DNA, the CDR3 is TGCGCCAGCAGTGATTCAGCGGGAGTTGGGAAAAGCACAGATACGCAGTATTTT.

The V call is TRBV7-9, the J call TRBJ1-3; D unclear. Germline CDR1 SEHNR, CDR2 FQNEAQ (reference sequence). This CDR3 has 15 residues. Trimming removed 4 bases at V and 6 bases at J, with 16 bases between. CDR3 coding DNA: TGTGCCAGCAGCTCCTCGACGGAGCCCTCAAACACCATATATTTT. Its translation: CASSSSTEPSNTIYF.

V gene TRBV5-4 combines with J gene TRBJ2-3; a possible D gene is TRBD2 (6 bases). The CDR3 runs 17 residues. The V gene's germline CDR1 is SGHNT and CDR2 YYREEE (reference sequence). Trimming left V 0 bases short and J 5 bases short, with 19 bases between. The CDR3 DNA is TGTGCCAGCAGCTTGGCCTTTGCCGGGAGCGGTAGAGATACGCAGTATTTT. Amino acids: CASSLAFAGSGRDTQYF. The full variable domain, in which reference TRBV5-4 and TRBJ2-3 provide the parts outside the CDR3, is ETGVTQSPTHLIKTRGQQVTLRCSSQSGHNTVSWYQQALGQGPQFIFQYYREEENGRGNFPPRFSGLQFPNYSSELNVNALELDDSALYLCASSLAFAGSGRDTQYFGPGTRLTVL.

V and J are TRBV5-5 and TRBJ2-7; no firm D call. V lost 1 base, J lost 3 bases, and 14 bases lay in between. CDR1 SGHKS and CDR2 YYEKEE come from the germline V gene (reference sequence). This CDR3 is built from 15 residues. The CDR3 loop reads CASSLFSGAHYEQYF. The CDR3 coding sequence is TGTGCCAGCAGCTTGTTCTCTGGCGCCCACTACGAGCAGTACTTC.

This clone is a singleton in its sample. The V call is TRBV2, the J call TRBJ2-7; D gene ambiguous. CDR1 is SNHLY, CDR2 FYNNEI, per germline. This CDR3 comprises 14 residues. V lost 8 bases and J 2 bases, leaving 16 bases between the germline ends. CDR3 loop: CASVVGEEAYEQYF. As DNA, the CDR3 is TGTGCCAGCGTGGTCGGTGAAGAGGCCTACGAGCAGTACTTC.

This clone is a singleton in its sample. V and J are TRBV19 and TRBJ1-5; 9 bases fit TRBD1. Germline-derived CDR1 and CDR2 are LNHDA and SQIVND (reference sequence). This CDR3 comprises 14 residues. V gave up 8 bases and J gave up 5 bases; unmatched junction bases: 7. The DNA of the CDR3 is TGTGCCAGTTGGGACAGGGCGGGGGATCAGCCCCAGCATTTT. Translating it yields CASWDRAGDQPQHF.

V is TRBV4-2 and J is TRBJ2-1; D is unclear. V lost 2 bases to trimming and J lost 5 bases, with 1 base between them. Germline CDR1 and CDR2: LGHNA and YNFKEQ. This CDR3 comprises 11 residues. Written as DNA, the CDR3 is TGTGCCAGCAGCCAAAACAATGAGCAGTTCTTC. Its protein product is CASSQNNEQFF.

The rearrangement links TRBV13 to TRBJ1-2; D call uncertain. This CDR3 contains 16 residues. V lost 0 bases and J 4 bases, leaving 15 bases between the germline ends. In germline, CDR1 is PRHDT, CDR2 FYEKMQ (reference sequence). The CDR3 sequence: CASSLGSAGGFYGYTF. CDR3 coding DNA: TGTGCCAGCAGCTTAGGCTCCGCGGGAGGCTTCTATGGCTACACCTTC.

The gene calls are TRBV28 and TRBJ2-7, with TRBD2 identical over 9 bases. Germline V gives CDR1 MDHEN, CDR2 SYDVKM. This CDR3 is built from 16 residues. J gave up 4 bases and V 0 bases, and 7 bases lay outside the gene matches. CDR3 region: CASSLWMTSGTYEQYF. CDR3 nucleotide sequence: TGTGCCAGCAGTTTATGGATGACTAGCGGAACGTACGAGCAGTACTTC.

This clone has only one observation. Other DNA sequences of this sample code for an identical CDR3. The chain carries TRBV9 and TRBJ2-3; a weak D match, TRBD2 (5 bases). The CDR3 runs to 15 residues. V dropped 0 bases and J dropped 3 bases, with 11 bases sitting between them. Per germline, CDR1 SGDLS and CDR2 YYNGEE. The CDR3 bases are TGTGCCAGCAGCGTAGCTGGAGGATGGACAGATACGCAGTATTTT. Its protein product is CASSVAGGWTDTQYF.